Listed below are T cell receptor beta chains from one sample, sequenced in a study of cytomegalovirus exposure and HLA in healthy donors. Repertoires were generated with immunoSEQ multiplex PCR, while TCRdb's copy carries only in-frame clones and drops some. The sample table includes 100,000 to 150,000 clones. The material sequenced was PBMCs. The receptors stem from a young man in good health and CMV-seronegative. Each CDR3 is given with its conserved first and last residue. Each record gives: D gene, J gene, V gene, CDR3 DNA, CDR3 protein. A D gene is named only where the DNA matches it firmly.

D gene: .; J gene: TRBJ2-1; V gene: TRBV28; CDR3 DNA: TGTGCCAGCAGTTTATTCGTGAATGAGCAGTTCTTC; CDR3 protein: CASSLFVNEQFF
D gene: TRBD1; J gene: TRBJ1-1; V gene: TRBV27; CDR3 DNA: TGTGCCAGCAGTTTATCCGGGACAGGGGAAGCTTTCTTT; CDR3 protein: CASSLSGTGEAFF
D gene: .; J gene: TRBJ2-1; V gene: TRBV14; CDR3 DNA: TGTGCCACCGGGGCCGGGCGGGGCTATGAGCAGTTCTTC; CDR3 protein: CATGAGRGYEQFF
D gene: TRBD2; J gene: TRBJ2-3; V gene: TRBV6-5; CDR3 DNA: TGTGCCAGCAGTCAACAGCGGGAGCCCACAGATACGCAGTATTTT; CDR3 protein: CASSQQREPTDTQYF
D gene: TRBD2; J gene: TRBJ2-1; V gene: TRBV4-2; CDR3 DNA: TGTGCCAGCAGCCACGAGACTAGCGGGAGCTACAATGAGCAGTTCTTC; CDR3 protein: CASSHETSGSYNEQFF
D gene: .; J gene: TRBJ1-5; V gene: TRBV28; CDR3 DNA: TGTGCCAGCAGTCCTCCCCATCAGCCCCAGCATTTT; CDR3 protein: CASSPPHQPQHF
D gene: .; J gene: TRBJ2-5; V gene: TRBV6-1; CDR3 DNA: TGTGCCAGCAGTGAGAGCCCAGACAGAAAAGAGACCCAGTACTTC; CDR3 protein: CASSESPDRKETQYF
D gene: .; J gene: TRBJ1-4; V gene: TRBV19; CDR3 DNA: TGTGCCAGTACCTACGGGGGGCATGGTGAAAAACTGTTTTTT; CDR3 protein: CASTYGGHGEKLFF
D gene: TRBD1; J gene: TRBJ1-4; V gene: TRBV4-1; CDR3 DNA: TGCGCCAGCAGAAGGGAGACAGGGCGAAAAGAAAAACTGTTTTTT; CDR3 protein: CASRRETGRKEKLFF
D gene: TRBD1; J gene: TRBJ1-6; V gene: TRBV19; CDR3 DNA: TGTGCCAGCAAGGACAGGTATTCACCCCTCCACTTT; CDR3 protein: CASKDRYSPLHF
D gene: .; J gene: TRBJ1-1; V gene: TRBV19; CDR3 DNA: TGTGCCAGTACATACGACAGGACTGAAGCTTTCTTT; CDR3 protein: CASTYDRTEAFF
D gene: .; J gene: TRBJ1-1; V gene: TRBV11-3; CDR3 DNA: TGTGCCAGCAGCCAGGGGTTAGGCACTGAAGCTTTCTTT; CDR3 protein: CASSQGLGTEAFF
D gene: .; J gene: TRBJ2-3; V gene: TRBV7-8; CDR3 DNA: TGTGCCAGCAGCTTAGTAGGCTGGGGGCAGTCAGATACGCAGTATTTT; CDR3 protein: CASSLVGWGQSDTQYF
D gene: .; J gene: TRBJ1-1; V gene: TRBV6-1; CDR3 DNA: TGTGCCAGCAGCTCAGAACACCGGGACACTGAAGCTTTCTTT; CDR3 protein: CASSSEHRDTEAFF
D gene: .; J gene: TRBJ2-3; V gene: TRBV2; CDR3 DNA: TGTGCCAGCAGTACCGAACAGATAAGCACAGATACGCAGTATTTT; CDR3 protein: CASSTEQISTDTQYF
D gene: TRBD1; J gene: TRBJ2-7; V gene: TRBV5-1; CDR3 DNA: TGCGCCAGCAGCTTAGGGACAGGGGGGGACGAGCAGTACTTC; CDR3 protein: CASSLGTGGDEQYF
D gene: .; J gene: TRBJ1-1; V gene: TRBV7-9; CDR3 DNA: TGTGCCAGCAGCTCGACACGTACCTCGGACACTGAAGCTTTCTTT; CDR3 protein: CASSSTRTSDTEAFF
D gene: TRBD2; J gene: TRBJ2-3; V gene: TRBV30; CDR3 DNA: TGTGCCTGGGCTGGGACTAGCGGGTCAGATACGCAGTATTTT; CDR3 protein: CAWAGTSGSDTQYF
D gene: .; J gene: TRBJ2-7; V gene: TRBV27; CDR3 DNA: TGTGCCAGCAGTTTAGCGGGGCCCTCCTACGAGCAGTACTTC; CDR3 protein: CASSLAGPSYEQYF
D gene: TRBD1; J gene: TRBJ2-1; V gene: TRBV27; CDR3 DNA: TGTGCCAGCAGCCTGGACAGGGAAATATACAATGAGCAGTTCTTC; CDR3 protein: CASSLDREIYNEQFF
D gene: TRBD2; J gene: TRBJ2-7; V gene: TRBV30; CDR3 DNA: TGTGCCTGGAACTTAGCGGGAGGGCACTCCGAGCAGTACTTC; CDR3 protein: CAWNLAGGHSEQYF
D gene: .; J gene: TRBJ2-7; V gene: TRBV10-3; CDR3 DNA: TGTGCCACCAATAGCCAGTACGAGCAGTACTTC; CDR3 protein: CATNSQYEQYF
D gene: TRBD1; J gene: TRBJ1-1; V gene: TRBV2; CDR3 DNA: TGTGCCACCGGGGACAGACGAAACACTGAAGCTTTCTTT; CDR3 protein: CATGDRRNTEAFF
D gene: TRBD2; J gene: TRBJ2-3; V gene: TRBV5-1; CDR3 DNA: TGCGCCAGCAGCTTGTTTGGTAGCGGGAGGTACACAGATACGCAGTATTTT; CDR3 protein: CASSLFGSGRYTDTQYF
D gene: TRBD2; J gene: TRBJ2-1; V gene: TRBV7-9; CDR3 DNA: TGTGCCAGCAGCTTAGTTCTAGCGGGAGTCTACAATGAGCAGTTCTTC; CDR3 protein: CASSLVLAGVYNEQFF
D gene: .; J gene: TRBJ2-1; V gene: TRBV27; CDR3 DNA: TGTGCCAGCTTTGGGGGCGGGCGGTACAATGAGCAGTTCTTC; CDR3 protein: CASFGGGRYNEQFF
D gene: TRBD2; J gene: TRBJ2-1; V gene: TRBV4-2; CDR3 DNA: TGTGCCAGCAGCCAGGAAGGGACTAGCGGGATTGGTTACAATGAGCAGTTCTTC; CDR3 protein: CASSQEGTSGIGYNEQFF
D gene: TRBD1; J gene: TRBJ1-5; V gene: TRBV7-2; CDR3 DNA: TGTGCCAGCAGCTTACGGACAGGCGAACATCAGCCCCAGCATTTT; CDR3 protein: CASSLRTGEHQPQHF
D gene: TRBD1; J gene: TRBJ1-1; V gene: TRBV7-2; CDR3 DNA: TGTGCCAGCAGCCAAAGGAACGACAGGGATCGGAACACTGAAGCTTTCTTT; CDR3 protein: CASSQRNDRDRNTEAFF
D gene: .; J gene: TRBJ1-6; V gene: TRBV30; CDR3 DNA: TGTGCCTGGCTGAGCTCCTATAATTCACCCCTCCACTTT; CDR3 protein: CAWLSSYNSPLHF
D gene: .; J gene: TRBJ2-1; V gene: TRBV7-3; CDR3 DNA: TGTGCCAGCAGCAACCAGGGCAATGAGCAGTTCTTC; CDR3 protein: CASSNQGNEQFF
D gene: TRBD2; J gene: TRBJ2-2; V gene: TRBV6-4; CDR3 DNA: TGTGCCAGCAGGGCCCAGGGACTAGCTCCCACCGGGGAGCTGTTTTTT; CDR3 protein: CASRAQGLAPTGELFF